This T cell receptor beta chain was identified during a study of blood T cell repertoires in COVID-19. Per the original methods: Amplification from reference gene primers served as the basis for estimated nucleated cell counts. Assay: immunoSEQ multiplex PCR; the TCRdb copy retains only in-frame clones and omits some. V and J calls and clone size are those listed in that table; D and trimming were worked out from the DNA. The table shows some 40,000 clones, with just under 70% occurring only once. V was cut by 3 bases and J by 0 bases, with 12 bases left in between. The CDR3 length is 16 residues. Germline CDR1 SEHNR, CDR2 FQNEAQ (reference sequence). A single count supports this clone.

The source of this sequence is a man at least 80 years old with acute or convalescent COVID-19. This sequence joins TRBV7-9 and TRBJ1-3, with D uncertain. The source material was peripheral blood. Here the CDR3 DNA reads TGTGCCAGCAGCTTTAACACAGTCTCCTCTGGAAACACCATATATTTT. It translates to CASSFNTVSSGNTIYF.